This is a list of T cell receptor beta chains from one sample in a study of PD-L1 blockade in urothelial cancer. Assay: immunoSEQ multiplex PCR; the TCRdb copy retains only in-frame clones and omits some. The sample yields about 56,000 clones, about 85% seen once. Specimen: PBMCs, collected around atezolizumab (anti-PD-L1) treatment. The source of these receptors is a man aged 65-85 years with urothelial cancer. Both conserved end residues are trimmed from each CDR3. Clone size is shown for a subset of rows, as once, few, many or a class of expanded clone.

cdr3_length	clone_size	v_call	j_call	cdr3_aa
14	.	TRBV10-3	TRBJ2-5	AISESLAGGGETQY
12	.	TRBV5-4	TRBJ2-7	ASSSGSPGYEQY
10	.	TRBV12-5	TRBJ2-7	ASGFAGYEQY
12	.	TRBV19	TRBJ2-1	ASTPAGGYNEQF
15	.	TRBV10-1	TRBJ1-1	ASSPVPGQGMNTEAF
11	.	TRBV5-6	TRBJ2-1	ASSRTYYNEQF
12	.	TRBV7-9	TRBJ2-5	ASSPAGKEETQY
11	once	TRBV11-2	TRBJ2-7	ASSRRVVDEQY
13	few	TRBV28	TRBJ2-1	ASTIAGEVNGEQF
12	.	TRBV7-3	TRBJ2-3	ASSLNGGTDTQY
14	.	TRBV4-2	TRBJ2-1	ASSQGEGLAGDEQF
14	.	TRBV19	TRBJ2-6	ASSRQGGTGANVLT
10	.	TRBV29-1	TRBJ2-7	SGGSGSYEQY
14	.	TRBV5-6	TRBJ2-1	ASSPLETGRSDEQF
14	.	TRBV28	TRBJ2-7	ASSLEREGPLYEQY
11	.	TRBV29-1	TRBJ2-5	SVGLTGEGTQY
14	.	TRBV30	TRBJ2-2	ALSSVLQEGTGELF
13	.	TRBV28	TRBJ2-3	ASSPQGLAGDTQY
17	.	TRBV7-3	TRBJ2-6	ASSRSSGTVLSGANVLT
13	.	TRBV4-1	TRBJ2-7	ASSQDTSETYEQY
13	.	TRBV6-5	TRBJ2-7	ASSSGTPGSYEQY
11	many	TRBV28	TRBJ1-2	ASTTMDSYGYT
14	.	TRBV6-5	TRBJ2-7	ASSYSILAGPREQY
13	.	TRBV11-2	TRBJ1-1	ASSSDSGVWTEAF
11	once	TRBV11-2	TRBJ1-1	ASSVRMGLVAF
15	once	TRBV4-1	TRBJ2-7	ASSQENNRGLPYEQY
9	.	TRBV9	TRBJ2-1	ASSALDEQF
16	.	TRBV10-3	TRBJ2-6	AISGTGGRLSGANVLT
12	.	TRBV7-9	TRBJ2-5	ASSPGGGRETQY
14	.	TRBV5-8	TRBJ2-1	ASSPGTSGNPTEQF
14	.	TRBV9	TRBJ2-2	ASSVSAGGASGELF
11	.	TRBV29-1	TRBJ2-7	SVPTGGTREQY
15	.	TRBV6-1	TRBJ2-3	ASSELAGEASTDTQY
13	.	TRBV7-2	TRBJ2-1	ASSLASGREFDPF
13	.	TRBV2	TRBJ1-1	ASSLAGDPNTEAF
13	.	TRBV5-6	TRBJ1-1	ASSLAGRMNTEAF
11	.	TRBV5-1	TRBJ1-1	ASSFQGKTEAF
13	.	TRBV9	TRBJ1-4	ASRIHRFFNEKLF